These 32 T cell receptor beta chains came from one sample sequenced in a study of glioma-infiltrating T cells after dendritic cell vaccination. Generated by immunoSEQ multiplex PCR, the TCRdb table keeps only in-frame clones and is missing some. The sample holds 50,000 to 80,000 clones; around 83% are singletons and the top ten take approximately 8.5%. Material: blood, obtained before dendritic cell vaccination. These receptors originate from a human donor with glioblastoma.

The chain recombines TRBV7-2 with TRBJ2-7, with D tentatively TRBD1 (5 bases). Trimming took 1 base from V and 3 from J, leaving 16 bases between them. Germline loops: CDR1 SGHTA, CDR2 FQGNSA. The CDR3 contains 16 residues. The CDR3 region is CASSLDVQTALYEQYF. The DNA of the CDR3 is TGTGCCAGCAGCTTAGACGTTCAGACAGCGCTCTACGAGCAGTACTTC.

This chain links TRBV30 with TRBJ1-4; 7 nucleotides align to TRBD1. Losses at the gene ends were 6 bases for V and 10 bases for J; bases not matched to a gene: 14. The germline V gene encodes CDR1 GTSNPN and CDR2 SVGIG (reference sequence). The CDR3 has 14 residues. The CDR3 region is CACRDRVLKGKLFF. The CDR3 coding sequence is TGTGCCTGTAGAGACAGGGTTCTTAAGGGAAAACTGTTTTTT.

This chain connects TRBV6-6 to TRBJ1-6, with D hard to call. The CDR3 has 14 residues. Looked up from germline, CDR1 is MNHNY and CDR2 is SVGAGI (reference sequence). Trimming left V 6 bases short and J 7 bases short, with 13 bases between. This chain's CDR3 is CASSGDIGNSPLHF. DNA of the CDR3: TGTGCCAGCAGCGGAGATATAGGAAATTCACCCCTCCACTTT.

The rearrangement uses TRBV5-1 and TRBJ2-3; 10 nucleotides line up with TRBD2. CDR3 length: 17 residues. The junction had 12 bases not matched to a gene; V was cut back by 4 bases and J by 4 bases. The germline V gene has CDR1 SGHRS and CDR2 YFSETQ. The CDR3 DNA is TGCGCCAGCAGCATGACTAGGACTAGCGGTGGATCAGATACGCAGTATTTT. Translation: CASSMTRTSGGSDTQYF.

The chain links TRBV5-1 to TRBJ2-7; possibly TRBD2 for D (5 bases). In germline, CDR1 is SGHRS, CDR2 YFSETQ. Trimming shortened V by 2 bases and J by 4 bases, and 7 bases separated the two germline ends. The length of the CDR3 is 12 residues. The CDR3 sequence is CASSFEGYEQYF. The CDR3 DNA follows: TGCGCCAGCAGCTTCGAGGGTTACGAGCAGTACTTC.

The J gene is TRBJ1-1, the V gene TRBV7-2; unclear D gene. Germline V lookup: CDR1 SGHTA, CDR2 FQGNSA. Trimming shortened V by 3 bases and J by 10 bases, and 9 bases separated the two germline ends. The CDR3 contains 11 residues. The CDR3 region is CASSFGGGAFF. For the CDR3, the DNA is TGTGCCAGCAGCTTTGGAGGAGGAGCTTTCTTT. The variable domain in full, with the rest retrieved from reference TRBV7-2 and TRBJ1-1, is GAGVSQSPSNKVTEKGKDVELRCDPISGHTALYWYRQSLGQGLEFLIYFQGNSAPDKSGLPSDRFSAERTGGSVSTLTIQRTQQEDSAVYLCASSFGGGAFFGQGTRLTVV.

The rearrangement uses TRBV19 and TRBJ2-2, with TRBD2 matching 7 bases. The junction had 10 bases not matched to a gene; V was cut back by 9 bases and J by 3 bases. Germline lookup yields CDR1 LNHDA and CDR2 SQIVND (reference sequence). This CDR3 region has 15 residues. The chain's CDR3 is CASARGDRDTGELFF. The CDR3 region has the DNA TGTGCCAGCGCCCGGGGGGATCGGGACACCGGGGAGCTGTTTTTT.

The chain employs TRBV5-3 and TRBJ2-5; tentative D call: TRBD2 (6 bases). TRBV5-3 carries the ORF label, with uncertain function. CDR3 length equals 14 residues. Trimming took off 0 bases at V and 5 bases at J, with 11 bases between the two ends. The CDR3 DNA follows: TGTGCCAGAAGCTTGGAGGGAGGCAGGGAGACCCAGTACTTC. Its translation is CARSLEGGRETQYF.

V usage is TRBV5-1 and J usage is TRBJ1-4; tentatively, D is TRBD1 (6 bases). The CDR3 loop spans 16 amino acids. The germline V and J ends were trimmed by 5 bases and 6 bases, with 20 bases remaining between them. Per germline, CDR1 SGHRS and CDR2 YFSETQ. Here the CDR3 DNA reads TGCGCCAGCAGTCAGGAACCGGGACAATTTTATGAAAAACTGTTTTTT. This encodes CASSQEPGQFYEKLFF. Full variable domain (outside the CDR3, taken from reference TRBV5-1 and TRBJ1-4): KAGVTQTPRYLIKTRGQQVTLSCSPISGHRSVSWYQQTPGQGLQFLFEYFSETQRNKGNFPGRFSGRQFSNSRSEMNVSTLELGDSALYLCASSQEPGQFYEKLFFGSGTQLSVL.

V and J are TRBV19 and TRBJ2-5; D may be TRBD1 (6 bases). The germline V gene has CDR1 LNHDA and CDR2 SQIVND (reference sequence). The CDR3 has 15 amino acids. Deletions cut 3 bases from V and 2 bases from J, with 13 bases between. The chain's CDR3 is CASSIGVQGQETQYF. The CDR3 nucleotides read TGTGCCAGTAGTATCGGGGTCCAGGGGCAAGAGACCCAGTACTTC.

The CDR3 sequence: CASSIEMGGHYNSPLHF. The DNA of the CDR3 is TGTGCCAGTAGTATAGAGATGGGTGGACATTATAATTCACCCCTCCACTTT. The gene calls are TRBV19 and TRBJ1-6; tentatively, D is TRBD1 (5 bases). The CDR3 is made up of 17 amino acids. Per germline, CDR1 LNHDA and CDR2 SQIVND (reference sequence). V lost 0 bases to trimming and J lost 4 bases, with 13 bases between them.

This chain links TRBV11-2 with TRBJ2-3; D is possibly TRBD2 (5 bases). The CDR3 contains 18 residues. Looked up from germline, CDR1 is SGHAT and CDR2 is FQNNGV. V lost 4 bases and J 0 bases, leaving 20 bases between the germline ends. CDR3 sequence (DNA): TGTGCCAGCAGCTCTAATCCCATAGCGTCTCATAGCACAGATACGCAGTATTTT. Translated: CASSSNPIASHSTDTQYF.

The chain combines TRBV2 with TRBJ2-2; 8 nucleotides line up with TRBD1. The CDR3 has 14 amino acids. From germline, CDR1 is SNHLY and CDR2 FYNNEI. Trimming took 7 bases from V and 1 from J; bases not matched to a gene: 2. The CDR3 sequence: CASNGQGNTGELFF. The CDR3 DNA is TGTGCCAGCAACGGACAGGGGAACACCGGGGAGCTGTTTTTT.

The rearrangement links TRBV15 to TRBJ1-2; D is unclear. The CDR3 has 13 residues. Germline V gene data show CDR1 as LNHNV and CDR2 as YYDKDF (reference sequence). Trimming removed 1 base from V and 5 bases from J, with 8 bases in between. CDR3 in amino acids: CATSRASVYGYTF. The CDR3 DNA reads TGTGCCACCAGCAGAGCAAGCGTTTATGGCTACACCTTC.

This chain joins TRBV4-2 and TRBJ2-3; TRBD1 agrees at 9 bases. V was clipped by 0 bases and J by 4 bases; unmatched bases: 14. The V gene's germline CDR1 is LGHNA and CDR2 YNFKEQ. The CDR3 length is 19 residues. Here the CDR3 reads CASSQDVGQQGAQADTQYF. The CDR3 nucleotides read TGTGCCAGCAGCCAAGATGTGGGCCAACAGGGGGCGCAGGCAGATACGCAGTATTTT.

The J gene is TRBJ1-3, the V gene TRBV5-1; 8 nucleotides line up with TRBD1. The CDR3 spans 17 residues. V shed 0 bases, J shed 0 bases, and the junction held 5 bases outside the gene matches. CDR1 is SGHRS, CDR2 YFSETQ, per germline. CDR3 coding DNA: TGCGCCAGCAGCTTGGGTCGGACAGGGCTCTCTGGAAACACCATATATTTT. Amino acid sequence: CASSLGRTGLSGNTIYF.

The chain carries TRBV6-5 and TRBJ2-7, with a weak D call TRBD2 (5 bases). V gave up 8 bases and J gave up 5 bases, with 16 bases separating them. The CDR3 consists of 13 residues. CDR1 and CDR2 (germline): MNHEY, SVGAGI. The CDR3 nucleotides are TGTGCCAGCTTTAAGTACGGAGGACACGAGCAGTACTTC. Encoded protein: CASFKYGGHEQYF.

The chain couples TRBV6-1 to TRBJ2-7, with D maybe TRBD2 (5 bases). The germline V gene encodes CDR1 MNHNS and CDR2 SASEGT. The V end lost 6 bases, the J end lost 7 bases, and 16 bases lay between the germline ends. CDR3 size: 13 residues. The CDR3 coding sequence is TGTGCCAGCAGACACGGCGGGCTTGGGGAGCAGTACTTC. As protein: CASRHGGLGEQYF.

The chain has TRBV30 and TRBJ2-7; 7 bases are a match to TRBD2. CDR1 is GTSNPN, CDR2 SVGIG, per germline (reference sequence). The CDR3 runs to 13 residues. V was pared by 2 bases and J by 4 bases, with 5 bases of the junction left unmatched. This CDR3 reads CAWSPTRGYEQYF. For the CDR3, the DNA is TGTGCCTGGAGTCCTACGCGGGGGTACGAGCAGTACTTC.

The chain links TRBV5-1 to TRBJ1-2; 9 nucleotides agree with TRBD1. This CDR3 region has 15 residues. J gave up 4 bases and V 4 bases, and 8 bases lay outside the gene matches. Germline CDR1 and CDR2: SGHRS and YFSETQ. CDR3 bases: TGCGCCAGCAGCCTACCCGGACAGGGGAGCTATGGCTACACCTTC. Its protein is CASSLPGQGSYGYTF.

The gene calls are TRBV5-4 and TRBJ2-3; no reliable D call. Trimming removed 2 bases from V and 0 bases from J, with 13 bases in between. The length of the CDR3 is 16 residues. From germline, CDR1 is SGHNT and CDR2 YYREEE (reference sequence). The CDR3 DNA is TGTGCCAGCAGCTTTTCTCCAACATCTAGCACAGATACGCAGTATTTT. Protein sequence: CASSFSPTSSTDTQYF.

The chain links TRBV28 to TRBJ1-2; D is undetermined. Germline V gene sequence: CDR1 MDHEN, CDR2 SYDVKM. Trimming took 6 bases from V and 3 from J, leaving 11 bases between them. The CDR3 is 13 amino acids. The CDR3 nucleotides are TGTGCCAGCAGGGTAGCCGGTTACTATGGCTACACCTTC. It translates to CASRVAGYYGYTF.

This rearrangement joins TRBV9 to TRBJ1-3; D may be TRBD1 (5 bases). Germline lookup yields CDR1 SGDLS and CDR2 YYNGEE. This CDR3 contains 14 residues. V was trimmed by 0 bases and J by 4 bases, leaving 8 bases between them. The CDR3 spells CASSVAGLGNTIYF. DNA of the CDR3: TGTGCCAGCAGCGTAGCAGGGTTGGGAAACACCATATATTTT.

This clone occurred once. The chain combines TRBV10-2 with TRBJ1-1; TRBD1 is a possible D gene (6 bases). V was trimmed by 9 bases and J by 4 bases, leaving 15 bases between them. Looked up from germline, CDR1 is WSHSY and CDR2 is SAAADI. This CDR3 is built from 13 residues. As DNA, the CDR3 is TGCGCCAGTGAGAAACAGGGTGCCACTGAAGCTTTCTTT. This gives the protein CASEKQGATEAFF.

In DNA, the CDR3 is TGTGCCAGCAGTGAGACAGGCAGTCATGGCTACACCTTC. Translated: CASSETGSHGYTF. V is TRBV6-1 and J is TRBJ1-2; weak D call: TRBD1 (6 bases). With 3 bases removed from V and 6 bases from J, the gap between germline ends came to 11 bases. The CDR3 covers 13 residues. The germline gives CDR1 MNHNS, CDR2 SASEGT.

This clone was counted only a few times. The gene calls are TRBV11-3 and TRBJ2-3; TRBD1 aligns across 7 bases. Looked up from germline, CDR1 is SGHNT and CDR2 is YENEEA. This CDR3 is built from 14 residues. J was trimmed by 2 bases and V by 5 bases; bases with no gene match: 4. The DNA for the CDR3 is TGTGCCAGCAGCCGAGGACAGGACACAGATACGCAGTATTTT. Its protein is CASSRGQDTDTQYF.

Only a few counts were recorded for this clone. The chain joins TRBV2 to TRBJ2-3; 11 bases are a match to TRBD1. Trimming at V came to 2 bases and at J to 4 bases, leaving 2 bases not matched to a gene. This CDR3 has 15 amino acids. CDR1 and CDR2 (germline): SNHLY, FYNNEI. As DNA, the CDR3 is TGTGCCAGCAGTGAAACGGGACAGGGGGCAGATACGCAGTATTTT. It translates to CASSETGQGADTQYF.

The chain links TRBV28 to TRBJ2-3, with 8 bases matching TRBD2. Germline CDR1 MDHEN, CDR2 SYDVKM. V gave up 3 bases and J gave up 4 bases; unmatched junction bases: 6. CDR3 length: 15 residues. This CDR3 reads CASSFGAGVSDTQYF. The CDR3 DNA reads as TGTGCCAGCAGTTTCGGAGCGGGGGTATCAGATACGCAGTATTTT.

The chain uses TRBV29-1 and TRBJ2-2, with TRBD2 matching over 15 bases. The CDR3 sequence is 16 residues long. The V and J ends lost 7 bases and 3 bases, in that order; junction bases with no gene match: 6. Germline loops: CDR1 SQVTM, CDR2 ANQGSEA. The DNA of the CDR3 is TGCAGCGGAAGGACTAGCGGGGGGGCAGACACCGGGGAGCTGTTTTTT. Amino acid sequence: CSGRTSGGADTGELFF.

This chain links TRBV28 with TRBJ1-2; 12 bases map to TRBD1. CDR1 and CDR2 from the germline V gene are MDHEN and SYDVKM. CDR3 length: 17 residues. The V segment lost 5 bases and the J segment 1 base; nucleotides outside the gene matches: 8. The CDR3 DNA follows: TGTGCCAGCAGTCTCGCGGGACAGGGGGCGCGTAACTATGGCTACACCTTC. Protein sequence: CASSLAGQGARNYGYTF.

The V gene is TRBV6-6, the J gene TRBJ1-4; D may be TRBD1 (6 bases). Trimming shortened V by 8 bases and J by 2 bases, and 12 bases separated the two germline ends. Germline V gene lookup returns CDR1 MNHNY and CDR2 SVGAGI (reference sequence). The CDR3 is 14 amino acids. The CDR3 here is CASRQATTNEKLFF. CDR3 nucleotide sequence: TGTGCCAGCCGACAGGCCACGACTAATGAAAAACTGTTTTTT.

This sequence joins TRBV6-1 and TRBJ2-3, with D maybe TRBD1 (6 bases). Germline loops: CDR1 MNHNS, CDR2 SASEGT. Trimming stripped 10 bases from V and 0 bases from J, with 14 bases between. There are 14 residues in the CDR3. CDR3 nucleotides: TGTGCCACAGGGGACATTTCTAGCACAGATACGCAGTATTTT. Amino acid sequence: CATGDISSTDTQYF.